One sample yielded the 27 T cell receptor beta chains listed below, sequenced in a study of cytomegalovirus exposure and HLA in healthy donors. The PCR was carried out with 60 Vbeta primers and 13 Jbeta primers. The data were produced by immunoSEQ multiplex PCR, yet TCRdb's version contains in-frame clones alone and is incomplete. The repertoire holds 150,000 to 200,000 clones, with less than 80% as singletons. The sequencing input was PBMCs. Receptors were obtained from a woman aged 25 to 39 in good health and CMV-seropositive.

This chain links TRBV18 with TRBJ2-7; D perhaps matches TRBD2 (5 bases). This CDR3 region has 13 residues. V was pared by 4 bases and J by 3 bases, with 10 bases between. The germline V gene has CDR1 KGHSH and CDR2 LQKENI. The CDR3 here is CASSLLEGYEQYF. The DNA of the CDR3 is TGTGCCAGCTCACTCCTCGAGGGCTACGAGCAGTACTTC.

In this sample, this clone turned up many times. The chain recombines TRBV2 with TRBJ2-3; 8 bases match TRBD2. The V gene's germline CDR1 is SNHLY and CDR2 FYNNEI. J lost 6 bases, V lost 6 bases, and 11 bases had no gene match. The CDR3 contains 15 residues. The CDR3 DNA reads TGTGCCAGCAGGGGGAAGACTAGCGTCATCGATACGCAGTATTTT. Translating gives CASRGKTSVIDTQYF.

V and J are TRBV7-9 and TRBJ2-1; no clear D. Germline V gives CDR1 SEHNR, CDR2 FQNEAQ (reference sequence). CDR3 length: 14 amino acids. The V end was cut by 4 bases, the J end by 5 bases, with 12 bases between. This chain's CDR3 is CASSSLPAHNEQFF. In DNA, the CDR3 is TGTGCCAGCAGCTCCCTTCCCGCGCACAATGAGCAGTTCTTC.

This rearrangement joins TRBV2 to TRBJ1-5; 10 nucleotides agree with TRBD1. The CDR3 sequence is 13 residues long. V lost 6 bases and J lost 7; bases outside the gene matches: 3. In germline, CDR1 is SNHLY, CDR2 FYNNEI. The CDR3 DNA sequence: TGTGCCAGCAGGGGGACAGGGGAACAGCCCCAGCATTTT. This translates into CASRGTGEQPQHF.

V gene TRBV5-5 combines with J gene TRBJ1-2; D is unclear. Trimming cost V 0 bases and J 8 bases, with 20 bases left between them. Germline loops: CDR1 SGHKS, CDR2 YYEKEE (reference sequence). CDR3 length: 16 amino acids. In nucleotides, the CDR3 is TGTGCCAGCAGCTTGGCGCGGTCGGGTAGTTTATCGGGCTACACCTTC. It yields the protein CASSLARSGSLSGYTF.

This sequence joins TRBV2 and TRBJ2-7, with D unclear. V lost 7 bases to trimming and J lost 0 bases, with 4 bases between them. Germline CDR1 reads SNHLY; CDR2 reads FYNNEI. The CDR3 is 11 amino acids. For the CDR3, the DNA is TGTGCCAGCACGTCCTCCTACGAGCAGTACTTC. Encoded protein: CASTSSYEQYF.

V usage is TRBV18 and J usage is TRBJ1-3, with 8 nucleotides matching TRBD1. Germline values: CDR1 KGHSH, CDR2 LQKENI. CDR3 length equals 18 residues. Losses at the gene ends were 0 bases for V and 0 bases for J; bases not matched to a gene: 7. CDR3 nucleotide sequence: TGTGCCAGCTCACCACCGGGACAGGAATACCACTCTGGAAACACCATATATTTT. Its protein is CASSPPGQEYHSGNTIYF.

The chain uses TRBV5-5 and TRBJ1-4; the D is unclear. CDR1 and CDR2 (germline): SGHKS, YYEKEE (reference sequence). This CDR3 spans 11 amino acids. V shed 2 bases and J shed 13 bases, with 9 bases lying between them. This chain's CDR3 is CASSFREALFF. CDR3 in DNA: TGTGCCAGCAGCTTCCGGGAGGCACTGTTTTTT.

This clone has just one count. V is TRBV6-5 and J is TRBJ2-7, with D possibly matching TRBD2 (6 bases). From germline, CDR1 is MNHEY and CDR2 SVGAGI. The CDR3 has 13 residues. Trimming stripped 6 bases from V and 7 bases from J, with 16 bases between. Written as DNA, the CDR3 is TGTGCCAGCAGCCAGGGTAGGGCGGGGGAGCAGTACTTC. It yields the protein CASSQGRAGEQYF.

This clone was seen once. The rearrangement links TRBV7-6 to TRBJ2-3, with 13 bases fitting TRBD2. The length of the CDR3 is 16 residues. V shed 2 bases, J shed 3 bases, and the junction held 2 bases outside the gene matches. Looked up from germline, CDR1 is SGHVS and CDR2 is FNYEAQ. The CDR3 nucleotides are TGTGCCAGCAGCTTATCGACTAGCGGGGGGACAGATACGCAGTATTTT. Amino acids: CASSLSTSGGTDTQYF.

The chain joins TRBV7-9 to TRBJ2-5, with D tentatively TRBD1 (5 bases). V gave up 2 bases and J gave up 3 bases, with 16 bases separating them. The CDR3 is made up of 16 amino acids. Germline loops: CDR1 SEHNR, CDR2 FQNEAQ (reference sequence). The CDR3 nucleotides read TGTGCCAGCAGCTTAAACCCCCAGGGTCAGAAAGAGACCCAGTACTTC. Protein product: CASSLNPQGQKETQYF.

The V gene is TRBV2, the J gene TRBJ2-2, with 8 bases lining up with TRBD1. The germline V gene has CDR1 SNHLY and CDR2 FYNNEI. The V segment lost 10 bases and the J segment 3 bases; nucleotides outside the gene matches: 7. CDR3 size: 14 residues. Here the CDR3 reads CATHGQGYTGELFF. The CDR3 DNA reads TGTGCCACCCACGGACAGGGATACACCGGGGAGCTGTTTTTT.

The chain recombines TRBV25-1 with TRBJ2-7; possibly TRBD1 for D (6 bases). V dropped 6 bases and J dropped 2 bases, with 17 bases sitting between them. CDR1 is MGHDK, CDR2 SYGVNS, per germline. CDR3 length equals 15 residues. DNA for the CDR3: TGTGCCAGCAGCCACTCCTACAGGGACCCCTACGAGCAGTACTTC. It specifies CASSHSYRDPYEQYF.

The rearrangement links TRBV5-6 to TRBJ2-2; no definite D call. This CDR3 is 13 amino acids long. V was pared by 0 bases and J by 5 bases, with 5 bases between. CDR1 and CDR2 (germline): SGHDT, YYEEEE. The CDR3: CASSLVQTGELFF. For the CDR3, the DNA is TGTGCCAGCAGCTTGGTTCAGACCGGGGAGCTGTTTTTT.

This clone came up a few times. The chain couples TRBV5-4 to TRBJ1-1; D unresolved. Looked up from germline, CDR1 is SGHNT and CDR2 is YYREEE (reference sequence). The CDR3 has 13 residues. V was trimmed by 2 bases and J by 1 base, leaving 6 bases between them. Written as DNA, the CDR3 is TGTGCCAGCAGCTTACAGCAGAACACTGAAGCTTTCTTT. It specifies CASSLQQNTEAFF. Full variable domain (rest looked up from reference TRBV5-4 and TRBJ1-1): ETGVTQSPTHLIKTRGQQVTLRCSSQSGHNTVSWYQQALGQGPQFIFQYYREEENGRGNFPPRFSGLQFPNYSSELNVNALELDDSALYLCASSLQQNTEAFFGQGTRLTVV.

CDR3 in DNA: TGTGCCACCTCCACTAGCGGCCTGGAGACCCAGTACTTC. It is translated as CATSTSGLETQYF. J is TRBJ2-5 and V is TRBV15, with 8 positions matching TRBD2. Germline CDR1 is LNHNV and CDR2 is YYDKDF (reference sequence). The CDR3 sequence is 13 residues long. The junction had 7 bases not matched to a gene; V was cut back by 8 bases and J by 5 bases.

The V call is TRBV30, the J call TRBJ1-2; possible D gene TRBD1, 6 bases. This CDR3 is 13 amino acids long. The V and J ends lost 0 bases and 6 bases respectively, with 11 bases between them. Per the germline V gene, CDR1 is GTSNPN and CDR2 is SVGIG (reference sequence). Here the CDR3 reads CAWSVQGGDGYTF. CDR3 DNA: TGTGCCTGGAGTGTACAAGGGGGAGATGGCTACACCTTC.

This clone was found once. This chain links TRBV7-2 with TRBJ1-1; D not resolved. CDR1 and CDR2 from the germline V gene are SGHTA and FQGNSA. This CDR3 comprises 15 residues. With 5 bases removed from V and 3 bases from J, the gap between germline ends came to 16 bases. The CDR3 DNA reads as TGTGCCAGCAGCCAAAGCGAGGTTCGTGACACTGAAGCTTTCTTT. This encodes CASSQSEVRDTEAFF.

The chain has TRBV5-6 and TRBJ1-6, with 10 bases aligning to TRBD1. Trimming cost V 3 bases and J 10 bases; bases outside gene matches: 10. The CDR3 runs 16 residues. Germline CDR1 and CDR2: SGHDT and YYEEEE. The CDR3 region has the DNA TGTGCCAGCAGCTCACCAAGGGACAGGGGTTGGTCACCCCTCCACTTT. Its protein product is CASSSPRDRGWSPLHF. The variable domain in full, with the rest retrieved from reference TRBV5-6 and TRBJ1-6, is DAGVTQSPTHLIKTRGQQVTLRCSPKSGHDTVSWYQQALGQGPQFIFQYYEEEERQRGNFPDRFSGHQFPNYSSELNVNALLLGDSALYLCASSSPRDRGWSPLHFGNGTRLTVT.

This chain links TRBV5-1 with TRBJ2-7; D possibly corresponds to TRBD1 (6 bases). The CDR3 consists of 14 residues. In germline, CDR1 is SGHRS, CDR2 YFSETQ. V lost 6 bases, J lost 2 bases, and 15 bases lay in between. CDR3 in DNA: TGCGCCAGCAAAGAGGGGGACCAAACCTACGAGCAGTACTTC. Translated: CASKEGDQTYEQYF.

J is TRBJ2-7 and V is TRBV18; 8 positions agree with TRBD1. The CDR3 spans 14 residues. Per germline, CDR1 KGHSH and CDR2 LQKENI. Trimming removed 5 bases from V and 2 bases from J; junction bases left unmatched: 5. The CDR3 sequence is CASSSGTGTYEQYF. CDR3 DNA: TGTGCCAGCTCATCAGGGACAGGAACCTACGAGCAGTACTTC.

The gene calls are TRBV27 and TRBJ1-3; D is unclear. With 0 bases removed from V and 1 base from J, the gap between germline ends came to 7 bases. The CDR3 consists of 15 residues. The germline V gene has CDR1 MNHEY and CDR2 SMNVEV (reference sequence). DNA for the CDR3: TGTGCCAGCAGTTTATCACGGGATTCTGGAAACACCATATATTTT. This sequence encodes CASSLSRDSGNTIYF.

This chain links TRBV10-3 with TRBJ2-7; 11 bases are shared with TRBD2. The CDR3 covers 14 residues. J lost 7 bases, V lost 5 bases, and 7 bases had no gene match. CDR1 is ENHRY and CDR2 is SYGVKD in the germline V gene. The CDR3 nucleotides are TGTGCCATCAGTCCTAGCGGGAGGAGGTATGAGCAGTACTTC. Translated, it gives CAISPSGRRYEQYF.

V gene TRBV5-1 combines with J gene TRBJ2-5, with TRBD2 matching 9 bases. CDR3 length: 15 residues. With V trimmed by 0 bases and J by 4 bases, 4 bases remained unmatched. Germline lookup yields CDR1 SGHRS and CDR2 YFSETQ. The CDR3 spells CASSLGSGGTETQYF. The CDR3 nucleotides read TGCGCCAGCAGCTTGGGTAGCGGGGGTACAGAGACCCAGTACTTC. Filled out from reference TRBV5-1 and TRBJ2-5, the complete variable domain reads KAGVTQTPRYLIKTRGQQVTLSCSPISGHRSVSWYQQTPGQGLQFLFEYFSETQRNKGNFPGRFSGRQFSNSRSEMNVSTLELGDSALYLCASSLGSGGTETQYFGPGTRLLVL.

CDR3 sequence reads: CASSYPHSDTQYF. DNA of the CDR3: TGTGCCAGCAGTTACCCACATTCAGATACGCAGTATTTT. The chain carries TRBV6-5 and TRBJ2-3; D gene uncertain. The CDR3 has 13 residues. The germline V gene encodes CDR1 MNHEY and CDR2 SVGAGI. Trimming took 2 bases from V and 4 from J, leaving 7 bases between them.

This clone was recorded once. J is TRBJ1-2 and V is TRBV29-1; weak D call: TRBD1 (5 bases). V lost 6 bases and J 5 bases, leaving 25 bases between the germline ends. CDR1 SQVTM and CDR2 ANQGSEA come from the germline V gene. This CDR3 region has 16 residues. The CDR3 sequence: CSVQENLTPAGYGYTF. DNA of the CDR3: TGCAGCGTCCAAGAGAACCTGACCCCAGCAGGGTATGGCTACACCTTC.

This clone came up a few times. This sample also contains other DNA sequences that code for the same CDR3. J is TRBJ2-7 and V is TRBV18; 10 positions match TRBD1. The CDR3 totals 15 residues. Germline V gene data show CDR1 as KGHSH and CDR2 as LQKENI. Trimming removed 2 bases from V and 7 bases from J; junction bases left unmatched: 8. The CDR3 is CASSPLPGTGVEQYF. In nucleotides, the CDR3 is TGTGCCAGCTCACCATTGCCAGGGACAGGGGTAGAGCAGTACTTC.